This T cell receptor beta chain was observed in a study of OX40 agonist ivuxolimab in advanced cancers. Looking at the study overall: Two cutaneous melanoma patients and one hepatocellular carcinoma patient, three in all, had partial responses. Findings and caveats of the study: At 0.1-3.0 mg/kg, partial responders had clonal expansion among the lowest observed.

About this clone: Its antigen remains unknown.

CDR3 length: 15 amino acids. Looked up from germline, CDR1 is LNHDA and CDR2 is SQIVND (reference sequence). V lost 3 bases, J lost 6 bases, and 16 bases lay in between. Method: immunoSEQ multiplex PCR; TCRdb's copy keeps in-frame clones and lacks some. The profile shows 66,000 or so clones, 85% of them singletons. With autoimmune disease history or systemic immunosuppression, patients were excluded. This sequence joins TRBV19 and TRBJ2-3, with unresolved D. The material was CD4+ or CD8+ T cells sorted from blood, obtained in a trial of the OX40 agonist ivuxolimab. This sequence originates from an adult with an advanced solid tumor such as melanoma, head and neck, liver or kidney cancer. Here the CDR3 reads CASSITWLGTDTQYF. The DNA of the CDR3 is TGTGCCAGTAGTATTACTTGGCTAGGAACGGATACGCAGTATTTT. Drawing the rest from reference TRBV19 and TRBJ2-3, the complete variable domain is DGGITQSPKYLFRKEGQNVTLSCEQNLNHDAMYWYRQDPGQGLRLIYYSQIVNDFQKGDIAEGYSVSREKKESFPLTVTSAQKNPTAFYLCASSITWLGTDTQYFGPGTRLTVL.